This entry lists 26 T cell receptor beta chains sequenced from one sample in a study of blood T cells in healthy people across ages. Together with a sample-barcoded 5' primer, a J-beta primer mix was included in a second PCR lasting 7 to 11 cycles. TCRdb reanalysed the 5' RACE reads using MiXCR and keeps one entry per CDR3 protein. Of 1.5 million to 2 million distinct CDR3 sequences listed, around 48% were seen once; the top ten hold over 2%. The sample was blood. Receptor source: a woman aged 35 to 49 in good health.

The J gene is TRBJ2-4, the V gene TRBV12-3 or TRBV12-4, with a weak D call TRBD2 (5 bases). The DNA end lines up better with TRBJ2-5; the J call may be wrong. This CDR3 is built from 14 residues. The CDR3 is CASSEARRSETQYF. Here the CDR3 DNA reads TGTGCCAGCAGTGAGGCCAGGAGGAGTGAGACCCAGTACTTC.

V and J are TRBV7-2 and TRBJ2-5; perhaps TRBD2 as D (5 bases). V lost 5 bases, J lost 9 bases, and 10 bases lay in between. This CDR3 has 11 amino acids. Germline-derived CDR1 and CDR2 are SGHTA and FQGNSA. CDR3 loop: CASSMMEAQYF. In nucleotides, the CDR3 is TGTGCCAGCAGCATGATGGAGGCCCAGTACTTC.

The CDR3 protein is CASTLVGGAGNQPQHF. DNA of the CDR3: TGTGCCAGCACCTTAGTCGGGGGGGCGGGCAATCAGCCCCAGCATTTT. The J gene is TRBJ1-5, the V gene TRBV12-3 or TRBV12-4, with a weak D call TRBD1 (6 bases). This CDR3 region has 16 residues. V was pared by 7 bases and J by 2 bases, with 18 bases between.

Only a few counts were recorded for this clonotype. The CDR3 DNA is TGCAGTGCTAGAGATATTAACAGCTTCTATGGCTACACCTTC. It is translated as CSARDINSFYGYTF. The genes are TRBV20-1 and TRBJ1-2; D gene unclear. This CDR3 region has 14 residues. In germline, CDR1 is DFQATT, CDR2 SNEGSKA (reference sequence). Trimming pared 0 bases from V and 4 bases from J, leaving 12 bases between.

This clonotype was detected a few times. The gene calls are TRBV20-1 and TRBJ2-5; D is unresolved. This CDR3 contains 14 residues. Trimming pared 3 bases from V and 1 base from J, leaving 12 bases between. Germline lookup yields CDR1 DFQATT and CDR2 SNEGSKA (reference sequence). The CDR3 spells CSASGGATQETQYF. The DNA for the CDR3 is TGCAGTGCTAGTGGTGGAGCGACCCAAGAGACCCAGTACTTC.

This clonotype was seen ten or more times. The V and J genes are TRBV20-1 and TRBJ2-7; a possible D gene is TRBD2 (5 bases). CDR3 length: 14 amino acids. Per the germline V gene, CDR1 is DFQATT and CDR2 is SNEGSKA (reference sequence). Trimming left V 4 bases short and J 0 bases short, with 13 bases between. The CDR3 here is CSATPGRLSYEQYF. In DNA, the CDR3 is TGCAGTGCTACGCCTGGGAGACTCTCCTACGAGCAGTACTTC.

This clonotype was seen ten or more times. V usage is TRBV4-1 and J usage is TRBJ2-1; unclear D gene. The ends were cut back, 0 bases at V and 2 bases at J, with 14 bases in the middle. Germline V CDR1 and CDR2: MGHRA, YSYEKL. CDR3 size: 17 residues. The CDR3 coding sequence is TGCGCCAGCAGCCAAGAGGACGGACGTCTAGCCTACAATGAGCAGTTCTTC. This gives the protein CASSQEDGRLAYNEQFF.

This clonotype occurred many times. The rearrangement uses TRBV7-8 and TRBJ2-7; TRBD1 agrees at 7 bases. The CDR3 length is 14 residues. The germline gives CDR1 SGHVS, CDR2 FQNEAQ. Trimming took 1 base from V and 2 from J; bases not matched to a gene: 2. CDR3 sequence (DNA): TGTGCCAGCAGCTTAGGGGACAGTACCTACGAGCAGTACTTC. Encoded protein: CASSLGDSTYEQYF.

The CDR3 loop reads CASSSDRVSQAQYF. CDR3 DNA: TGTGCCAGCAGTTCGGACAGGGTGTCCCAGGCCCAGTACTTC. The chain is built from TRBV12-3 or TRBV12-4 and TRBJ2-5, with 8 bases identical to TRBD1. The ends lost 4 bases at V and 9 bases at J; junction bases unmatched: 10. This CDR3 is 14 amino acids long.

This clonotype was counted only a few times. The chain combines TRBV5-1 with TRBJ2-4, with 9 nucleotides matching TRBD2. The J call may be incorrect, as the DNA end agrees better with TRBJ2-5. The CDR3 loop spans 17 amino acids. Germline CDR1 SGHRS, CDR2 YFSETQ. The chain's CDR3 is CASSPKKRLAEIETQYF. The CDR3 DNA sequence: TGCGCCAGCAGCCCGAAAAAACGACTAGCGGAGATCGAGACCCAGTACTTC.

The chain uses TRBV6-1 and TRBJ2-1; 8 bases fit TRBD2. Germline V gives CDR1 MNHNS, CDR2 SASEGT. With 7 bases clipped from V and 8 bases from J, the junction kept 10 bases outside the gene matches. The CDR3 has 14 amino acids. The CDR3 loop is CASIRRGLGDEQFF. CDR3 in DNA: TGTGCCAGCATCCGAAGGGGACTAGGTGATGAGCAGTTCTTC.

This clonotype was counted only a few times. The chain employs TRBV7-9 and TRBJ1-1, with 10 bases lining up with TRBD1. Trimming took 4 bases from V and 9 from J; bases not matched to a gene: 5. Germline CDR1 reads SEHNR; CDR2 reads FQNEAQ (reference sequence). There are 13 residues in the CDR3. CDR3 coding DNA: TGTGCCAGCAGCTCGGGACAGGGGCGGAAAGCTTTCTTT. Translated, it gives CASSSGQGRKAFF.

This clonotype was seen only a few times. CDR3 residues: CASSNRGPLYEQYF. DNA for the CDR3: TGTGCCAGCAGTAACAGGGGGCCCCTCTACGAGCAGTACTTC. The V call is TRBV12-3 or TRBV12-4, the J call TRBJ2-7, with 9 positions matching TRBD1. The CDR3 loop spans 14 amino acids. V lost 5 bases to trimming and J lost 3 bases; unmatched junction nucleotides: 5.

There are a few counts of this clonotype. The chain recombines TRBV10-3 with TRBJ2-7, with D tentatively TRBD1 or TRBD2 (6 bases each). The germline V gene has CDR1 ENHRY and CDR2 SYGVKD. The V gene lost 11 bases and the J gene lost 5 bases, with 25 bases spanning the gap. This CDR3 contains 15 residues. CDR3 DNA: TGTGCCGTCAAAACCGCGGGACAACCCGGCGACGAGCAGTACTTC. This encodes CAVKTAGQPGDEQYF.

This clonotype occurred a few times. The chain couples TRBV6-1 to TRBJ2-3, with a tentative D call TRBD2 (5 bases). Germline V lookup: CDR1 MNHNS, CDR2 SASEGT. This CDR3 has 18 amino acids. V was clipped by 5 bases and J by 2 bases, with 23 bases between them. The chain's CDR3 is CASSPEPRLSRFTDTQYF. CDR3 in DNA: TGTGCCAGCAGTCCTGAACCGCGACTAAGCCGATTCACAGATACGCAGTATTTT.

This clonotype has at least ten counts. This chain uses TRBV7-2 with TRBJ2-3; D is possibly TRBD1 or TRBD2 (5 bases each). The germline V gene encodes CDR1 SGHTA and CDR2 FQGNSA. The CDR3 is made up of 14 amino acids. V gave up 5 bases and J gave up 1 base, with 10 bases separating them. The CDR3 sequence is CASSTSGRTDTQYF. CDR3 sequence (DNA): TGTGCCAGCAGCACCTCGGGGCGCACAGATACGCAGTATTTT.

This clonotype occurred a few times. The chain links TRBV7-2 to TRBJ1-2; D might be TRBD1 (5 bases). V was clipped by 4 bases and J by 6 bases, with 18 bases between them. Germline CDR1 is SGHTA and CDR2 is FQGNSA. The CDR3 loop spans 15 amino acids. The CDR3 reads CASSSDLGGYNGYTF. The DNA for the CDR3 is TGTGCCAGCAGCTCCGACCTCGGGGGGTACAATGGCTACACCTTC.

The chain uses TRBV21-1 and TRBJ1-2. TRBV21-1 is described as a pseudogene. There are 13 residues in the CDR3. The CDR3, as DNA: TGTGCCAGCAGCAAGAGATCGAAAGATGGCTACACCTTC. The encoded protein is CASSKRSKDGYTF.

The chain links TRBV5-1 to TRBJ2-1, with 16 positions matching TRBD2. CDR1 is SGHRS and CDR2 is YFSETQ in the germline V gene. The CDR3 runs to 18 residues. Trimming took 1 base from V and 7 from J; bases not matched to a gene: 8. Here the CDR3 reads CASSLFGTSGGAKNEQFF. As DNA, the CDR3 is TGCGCCAGCAGCTTGTTTGGGACTAGCGGGGGGGCCAAAAATGAGCAGTTCTTC.

The chain carries TRBV20-1 and TRBJ2-1; 14 bases line up with TRBD2. The CDR3 has 19 residues. V gave up 5 bases and J gave up 0 bases; unmatched junction bases: 12. Germline-derived CDR1 and CDR2 are DFQATT and SNEGSKA (reference sequence). The CDR3 DNA reads TGCAGTGCTCCATCTCCGGGACTAGCGGGAGTGCACTCCTACAATGAGCAGTTCTTC. Its translation: CSAPSPGLAGVHSYNEQFF.

In its sample, this clonotype was seen a few times. V is TRBV3-1 and J is TRBJ2-7, with D maybe TRBD1 (6 bases). V was clipped by 4 bases and J by 2 bases, with 18 bases between them. Germline V gene sequence: CDR1 LGHDT, CDR2 YNNKEL (reference sequence). This CDR3 has 16 amino acids. CDR3 loop: CASSRRLGTSTYEQYF. CDR3 sequence (DNA): TGTGCCAGCAGCCGCCGCCTCGGGACAAGTACCTACGAGCAGTACTTC.

The chain joins TRBV3-1 to TRBJ1-4, with D perhaps TRBD1 (5 bases). CDR1 LGHDT and CDR2 YNNKEL come from the germline V gene (reference sequence). Trimming pared 7 bases from V and 0 bases from J, leaving 21 bases between. The CDR3 runs 18 residues. The CDR3 spells CASNLKPGLQSTNEKLFF. CDR3 DNA: TGTGCCAGCAACCTTAAGCCGGGACTCCAATCAACTAATGAAAAACTGTTTTTT.

The chain combines TRBV9 with TRBJ2-6; D tentatively reads TRBD1 or TRBD2 (5 bases each). Per germline, CDR1 SGDLS and CDR2 YYNGEE. Trimming took off 4 bases at V and 0 bases at J, with 14 bases between the two ends. This CDR3 contains 17 residues. CDR3 sequence (DNA): TGTGCCAGCAGCTCAAGCCCAGGGAGCTCTGGGGCCAACGTCCTGACTTTC. It is translated as CASSSSPGSSGANVLTF.

Here the CDR3 DNA reads TGTGCCATCATGCGAACAGATACGCAGTATTTT. It yields the protein CAIMRTDTQYF. V is TRBV10-3 and J is TRBJ2-3; D call uncertain. The germline V and J ends were trimmed by 7 bases and 3 bases, with 5 bases remaining between them. The CDR3 is made up of 11 amino acids. CDR1 ENHRY and CDR2 SYGVKD come from the germline V gene.

This clonotype was seen more than once but under ten times. The CDR3 coding sequence is TGCAGCGTGGAGGGACAGGGTTTGTCAAATGAGCAGTTCTTC. It translates to CSVEGQGLSNEQFF. The V and J genes are TRBV29-1 and TRBJ2-1, with 9 bases identical to TRBD1. J was trimmed by 7 bases and V by 6 bases; bases with no gene match: 10. This CDR3 region has 14 residues. CDR1 and CDR2 from the germline V gene are SQVTM and ANQGSEA.

This clonotype was observed once. The V gene is TRBV27, the J gene TRBJ2-3; D is unclear. Germline values: CDR1 MNHEY, CDR2 SMNVEV (reference sequence). V was cut by 6 bases and J by 6 bases, with 7 bases left in between. CDR3 length: 11 amino acids. CDR3 sequence reads: CASRHVDTQYF. The CDR3 bases are TGTGCCAGCAGACACGTGGATACGCAGTATTTT.